The sequence of this T cell receptor beta chain was determined in a study of response to subunit inactivated influenza vaccine. General observations from the study: It was the authors' suggestion that each seasonal influenza vaccination recruits few new T cells.

TCRdb recomputed calls from the RT-PCR reads with MiXCR, one row per CDR3 protein. This table has more than 200,000 distinct CDR3 sequences, over 9% appearing once. CDR3 length: 13 amino acids. Germline trimming cut 5 bases from V and 10 bases from J; bases unmatched to any gene: 6. A remark on this clonotype: Its specificity is unknown.

Sample: non-naive T cells sorted from PBMCs, taken approximately 15 days before vaccination. This clonotype originated in a man in his forties or fifties who received an inactivated influenza vaccine. This chain connects TRBV12-3 or TRBV12-4 to TRBJ2-1, with 9 bases identical to TRBD1. CDR3 coding DNA: TGTGCCAGCAGTCGAGACAGGGGGAGAGAGCAGTTCTTC. Translating gives CASSRDRGREQFF.